Listed here are 17 T cell receptor beta chains from one sample, sequenced in a study of cytomegalovirus exposure and HLA in healthy donors. This PCR relied on a set of 60 Vbeta primers and 13 Jbeta primers. The method was immunoSEQ multiplex PCR; TCRdb's version includes in-frame clones alone and lacks a portion of them. This table holds around 50,000 clones. The sample consisted of PBMCs. Every receptor here comes from a woman aged 40 to 50 in good health and CMV-seronegative.

This chain links TRBV19 with TRBJ2-7, with D perhaps matching TRBD1 (7 bases). With 4 bases removed from V and 2 bases from J, the gap between germline ends came to 18 bases. The CDR3 covers 16 residues. Germline values: CDR1 LNHDA, CDR2 SQIVND (reference sequence). The CDR3 loop reads CASSTRGQRMAYEQYF. The CDR3 DNA reads as TGTGCCAGTAGTACGCGGGGACAGAGGATGGCCTACGAGCAGTACTTC. The variable domain in full, with the rest retrieved from reference TRBV19 and TRBJ2-7, is DGGITQSPKYLFRKEGQNVTLSCEQNLNHDAMYWYRQDPGQGLRLIYYSQIVNDFQKGDIAEGYSVSREKKESFPLTVTSAQKNPTAFYLCASSTRGQRMAYEQYFGPGTRLTVT.

The J gene is TRBJ1-2, the V gene TRBV7-2; no clear D gene. V lost 7 bases, J lost 5 bases, and 23 bases lay in between. The CDR3 sequence is 16 residues long. Germline loops: CDR1 SGHTA, CDR2 FQGNSA. The CDR3 nucleotides read TGTGCCAGCACGGACTTAAACCGCCGGGTGGGGTATGGCTACACCTTC. Its protein product is CASTDLNRRVGYGYTF.

The chain combines TRBV18 with TRBJ1-5; 9 bases line up with TRBD1. The CDR3 covers 16 residues. The germline gives CDR1 KGHSH, CDR2 LQKENI. With V trimmed by 3 bases and J by 0 bases, 3 bases remained unmatched. DNA of the CDR3: TGTGCCAGCTCACCCCGGGACAGGGCTAGCAATCAGCCCCAGCATTTT. Protein sequence: CASSPRDRASNQPQHF.

The chain uses TRBV2 and TRBJ2-1; TRBD2 matches at 8 bases. Per the germline V gene, CDR1 is SNHLY and CDR2 is FYNNEI. The CDR3 spans 15 residues. V shed 7 bases and J 3 bases; nucleotides not matched to a gene: 8. The CDR3 loop is CASTEGLAGYNEQFF. In DNA form, the CDR3 reads TGTGCCAGCACCGAGGGGCTAGCGGGCTACAATGAGCAGTTCTTC. The full variable domain, with the rest looked up from reference TRBV2 and TRBJ2-1, is EPEVTQTPSHQVTQMGQEVILRCVPISNHLYFYWYRQILGQKVEFLVSFYNNEISEKSEIFDDQFSVERPDGSNFTLKIRSTKLEDSAMYFCASTEGLAGYNEQFFGPGTRLTVL.

The chain employs TRBV5-5 and TRBJ2-1; 12 bases match TRBD2. Germline CDR1 SGHKS, CDR2 YYEKEE (reference sequence). J was trimmed by 1 base and V by 4 bases; bases with no gene match: 12. The CDR3 extends over 19 amino acids. CDR3 coding DNA: TGTGCCAGCAGCCCTCTCAGGACTAGCGGGATCGGATCCTACAATGAGCAGTTCTTC. It is translated as CASSPLRTSGIGSYNEQFF. Full variable domain (remainder filled in from reference TRBV5-5 and TRBJ2-1): DAGVTQSPTHLIKTRGQQVTLRCSPISGHKSVSWYQQVLGQGPQFIFQYYEKEERGRGNFPDRFSARQFPNYSSELNVNALLLGDSALYLCASSPLRTSGIGSYNEQFFGPGTRLTVL.

The V and J genes are TRBV5-4 and TRBJ1-3; D uncertain. V lost 4 bases and J lost 2, with 13 bases in between. The CDR3 length is 15 residues. Germline assignment: CDR1 SGHNT and CDR2 YYREEE (reference sequence). CDR3 protein: CASSVNQDPGNTIYF. DNA of the CDR3: TGTGCCAGCAGCGTAAATCAGGATCCTGGAAACACCATATATTTT.

The chain recombines TRBV18 with TRBJ1-1; perhaps TRBD1 as D (5 bases). The CDR3 covers 13 residues. V shed 3 bases and J shed 10 bases, with 15 bases lying between them. CDR1 KGHSH and CDR2 LQKENI come from the germline V gene. In nucleotides, the CDR3 is TGTGCCAGCTCACCGATCGAGTGGGGCCGAGCTTTCTTT. It is translated as CASSPIEWGRAFF.

The chain carries TRBV13 and TRBJ2-1; D not resolved. The CDR3 sequence is 12 residues long. Trimming took 5 bases from V and 3 from J, leaving 5 bases between them. Germline V gene lookup returns CDR1 PRHDT and CDR2 FYEKMQ (reference sequence). The CDR3, as DNA: TGTGCCAGCAGCAGAGGCTACAATGAGCAGTTCTTC. This sequence encodes CASSRGYNEQFF.

V usage is TRBV7-3 and J usage is TRBJ2-3; 9 bases are a match to TRBD2. Germline CDR1 SGHTA, CDR2 FQGTGA. CDR3 length: 15 amino acids. Trimming removed 6 bases from V and 7 bases from J; junction bases left unmatched: 11. The CDR3 bases are TGTGCCAGCAGGCTAGCGGGAACCGGGGGGAATACGCAGTATTTT. Its protein product is CASRLAGTGGNTQYF.

The chain recombines TRBV5-1 with TRBJ1-1, with 8 positions matching TRBD1. Germline assignment: CDR1 SGHRS and CDR2 YFSETQ. CDR3 length equals 16 residues. V shed 0 bases, J shed 1 base, and the junction held 5 bases outside the gene matches. The CDR3: CASSLGRTGKNTEAFF. CDR3 coding DNA: TGCGCCAGCAGCTTGGGTCGGACAGGGAAGAACACTGAAGCTTTCTTT.

J is TRBJ1-5 and V is TRBV27; 7 bases fit TRBD1. This CDR3 contains 13 residues. The V gene end was trimmed by 5 bases and the J gene end by 7 bases; junction bases not matched to a gene: 5. CDR1 is MNHEY and CDR2 is SMNVEV in the germline V gene (reference sequence). CDR3 region: CASSPTGLQPQHF. CDR3 DNA sequence: TGTGCCAGCAGTCCGACAGGGTTGCAGCCCCAGCATTTT.

V is TRBV18 and J is TRBJ2-1; possible D gene TRBD2, 6 bases. V was pared by 0 bases and J by 4 bases, with 10 bases between. CDR3 length: 15 residues. Germline CDR1 is KGHSH and CDR2 is LQKENI. This CDR3 is CASSPPGTPYNEQFF. The CDR3 nucleotides are TGTGCCAGCTCACCACCCGGGACTCCGTACAATGAGCAGTTCTTC.

The V call is TRBV28, the J call TRBJ1-5; 8 bases line up with TRBD1. Germline CDR1 is MDHEN and CDR2 is SYDVKM. After removal of 2 bases from V and 2 bases from J, the junction contained 14 bases not matched to a gene. This CDR3 region has 19 residues. CDR3 sequence: CASSLSTGGTVGGNQPQHF. In nucleotides, the CDR3 is TGTGCCAGCAGTTTAAGTACAGGGGGAACTGTCGGTGGCAATCAGCCCCAGCATTTT. The whole variable domain, filled in from reference TRBV28 and TRBJ1-5, reads DVKVTQSSRYLVKRTGEKVFLECVQDMDHENMFWYRQDPGLGLRLIYFSYDVKMKEKGDIPEGYSVSREKKERFSLILESASTNQTSMYLCASSLSTGGTVGGNQPQHFGDGTRLSIL.

V gene TRBV5-1 combines with J gene TRBJ2-5; 9 nucleotides match TRBD1. V gave up 0 bases and J gave up 5 bases; unmatched junction bases: 8. The CDR3 contains 16 residues. Germline CDR1 reads SGHRS; CDR2 reads YFSETQ. CDR3 region: CASSLGGTGSGETQYF. The CDR3 region has the DNA TGCGCCAGCAGCTTGGGTGGGACAGGGTCGGGTGAGACCCAGTACTTC.

This sequence joins TRBV2 and TRBJ1-1; D unclear. Germline V gives CDR1 SNHLY, CDR2 FYNNEI. V dropped 4 bases and J dropped 1 base, with 10 bases sitting between them. The CDR3 sequence is 14 residues long. This chain's CDR3 is CASSGWASNTEAFF. CDR3 bases: TGTGCCAGCAGTGGTTGGGCCTCGAACACTGAAGCTTTCTTT.

The chain employs TRBV7-6 and TRBJ1-3; no definite D call. V lost 3 bases and J lost 4, with 10 bases in between. The CDR3 totals 14 residues. Germline loops: CDR1 SGHVS, CDR2 FNYEAQ. For the CDR3, the DNA is TGTGCCAGCAGCTTCTCCGGGAAGGGAAACACCATATATTTT. Translating gives CASSFSGKGNTIYF.

V and J are TRBV6-1 and TRBJ2-3, with TRBD2 identical over 10 bases. V shed 2 bases and J 5 bases; nucleotides not matched to a gene: 7. Germline CDR1 is MNHNS and CDR2 is SASEGT. The CDR3 is 16 residues long. The CDR3 nucleotides are TGTGCCAGCAGTGAAAGGGTCCTAGCGGGAGTAGATACGCAGTATTTT. Translating it yields CASSERVLAGVDTQYF.